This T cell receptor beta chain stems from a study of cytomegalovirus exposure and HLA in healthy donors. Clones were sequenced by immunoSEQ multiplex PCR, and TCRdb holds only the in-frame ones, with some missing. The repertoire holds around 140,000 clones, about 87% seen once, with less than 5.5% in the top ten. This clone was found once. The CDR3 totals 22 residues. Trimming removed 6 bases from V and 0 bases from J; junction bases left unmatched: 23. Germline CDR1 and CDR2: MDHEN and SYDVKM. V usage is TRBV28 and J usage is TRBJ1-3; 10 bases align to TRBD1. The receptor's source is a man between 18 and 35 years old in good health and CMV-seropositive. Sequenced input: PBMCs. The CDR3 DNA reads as TGTGCCAGCAGCCCCGTAGGGTACCGGGACAGGGGAATATCTCTCTCTGGAAACACCATATATTTT. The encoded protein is CASSPVGYRDRGISLSGNTIYF.